Following are 9 T cell receptor beta chains from one sample sequenced in a study of patients and donors after allogeneic stem cell transplantation. Via MiXCR, TCRdb re-called the RT-PCR reads, giving one row per CDR3 protein. The data hold about 72,000 distinct CDR3 sequences, with around 27% observed a single time. The sequenced material came from blood, either unsorted or a sorted T cell fraction (not recorded which). All receptors derive from a human donor who was either an allogeneic HSCT recipient or a stem cell or donor lymphocyte infusion donor (not recorded which). It is not recorded whose cells these are; they may come from a transplant donor.

Only a few counts were recorded for this clonotype. The chain recombines TRBV6-1 with TRBJ2-7; no clear D gene. This CDR3 contains 14 residues. V lost 2 bases to trimming and J lost 2 bases, with 10 bases between them. Per germline, CDR1 MNHNS and CDR2 SASEGT. The CDR3 loop reads CASSELGNAYEQYF. For the CDR3, the DNA is TGTGCCAGCAGTGAATTGGGCAATGCCTACGAGCAGTACTTC.

The table lists this clonotype with a few counts. V gene TRBV3-1 combines with J gene TRBJ2-3; 8 nucleotides agree with TRBD2. There are 14 residues in the CDR3. J lost 4 bases, V lost 1 base, and 1 base had no gene match. Per germline, CDR1 LGHDT and CDR2 YNNKEL (reference sequence). Here the CDR3 reads CASSQAGGPDTQYF. The CDR3 DNA is TGTGCCAGCAGCCAAGCGGGAGGGCCAGATACGCAGTATTTT.

The chain has TRBV3-1 and TRBJ2-5; the match to TRBD2 covers 8 bases. The CDR3 is 15 amino acids. Germline V gene data show CDR1 as LGHDT and CDR2 as YNNKEL (reference sequence). V shed 0 bases and J 4 bases; nucleotides not matched to a gene: 4. The CDR3 DNA follows: TGTGCCAGCAGCCAAGATGTTAGCGGGGCAGAGACCCAGTACTTC. The encoded protein is CASSQDVSGAETQYF.

The chain uses TRBV19 and TRBJ1-1; D is ambiguous. This CDR3 has 19 amino acids. The germline V and J ends were trimmed by 4 bases and 0 bases, with 24 bases remaining between them. Germline V CDR1 and CDR2: LNHDA, SQIVND (reference sequence). The CDR3: CASSKTRFPEWTVNTEAFF. CDR3 nucleotides: TGTGCCAGTAGTAAGACGAGGTTTCCAGAATGGACGGTGAACACTGAAGCTTTCTTT.

This clonotype turned up a few times. A junction end diverges from the germline sequence, so it may reflect a read error. The V call is TRBV6-5, the J call TRBJ2-2, with a possible D match to TRBD1 (7 bases). Germline-derived CDR1 and CDR2 are MNHEY and SVGAGI. The CDR3 contains 16 residues. CDR3: CASSLFGGTRAGGLFF. In DNA, the CDR3 is TGTGCCAGCAGTCTCTTCGGGGGAACCCGTGCAGGGGGGCTGTTTTTT.

This clonotype was recorded a few times. The V call is TRBV3-1, the J call TRBJ1-1; the D is unclear. The V gene lost 1 base and the J gene lost 5 bases, with 8 bases spanning the gap. The CDR3 has 13 residues. The V gene's germline CDR1 is LGHDT and CDR2 YNNKEL (reference sequence). As DNA, the CDR3 is TGTGCCAGCAGCCAAGTTGGAGTGACTGAAGCTTTCTTT. Translation: CASSQVGVTEAFF.

CDR3 residues: CASSGTDYNSPLHF. The DNA for the CDR3 is TGTGCCAGCAGTGGAACTGACTATAATTCACCCCTCCACTTT. This chain joins TRBV6-6 and TRBJ1-6; D is undetermined. The CDR3 runs to 14 residues. Germline CDR1 reads MNHNY; CDR2 reads SVGAGI (reference sequence). Trimming stripped 5 bases from V and 3 bases from J, with 8 bases between.

This clonotype was found once. The chain employs TRBV6-6 and TRBJ2-3, with a tentative D call TRBD1 (5 bases). Deletions cut 7 bases from V and 10 bases from J, with 18 bases between. The germline gives CDR1 MNHNY, CDR2 SVGAGI (reference sequence). The CDR3 totals 13 residues. CDR3 sequence: CASNPLGDGAQYF. CDR3 DNA: TGTGCCAGCAACCCTTTAGGGGATGGGGCGCAGTATTTT.

This clonotype was detected many times. V usage is TRBV12-5 and J usage is TRBJ2-1, with TRBD2 identical over 7 bases. Germline loops: CDR1 LGHNT, CDR2 FRNRAP. V lost 8 bases, J lost 2 bases, and 3 bases stayed unmatched. The CDR3 extends over 13 amino acids. In nucleotides, the CDR3 is TGTGCTAGTACCGGGACTACCTACAATGAGCAGTTCTTC. This codes for CASTGTTYNEQFF.